This TCR beta chain was identified in a study of shared clonotypes between healthy human individuals. The CDR3 loop spans 17 amino acids. V was clipped by 5 bases and J by 0 bases, with 20 bases between them. CDR1 SEHNR and CDR2 FQNEAQ come from the germline V gene (reference sequence). Assay: immunoSEQ multiplex PCR; the TCRdb copy retains only in-frame clones and omits some. The sample lists around 1 million clones, approximately 80% occurring once. Sequenced sample: memory CD4+ T cells sorted from blood. As for subset: CD45RA-negative fraction. The TCR was taken from a man younger than 35 in good health. J is TRBJ2-7 and V is TRBV7-9, with a tentative D call TRBD1 (6 bases). CDR3 nucleotides: TGTGCCAGCAGCCGGAGTGGGGGCTCCACCGCCTCCTACGAGCAGTACTTC. Translated, it gives CASSRSGGSTASYEQYF.